This entry features one T cell receptor beta chain sequence. Using immunoSEQ multiplex PCR, the repertoire was profiled, and TCRdb retains in-frame clones only, with some absent. The repertoire consists of about 1 million clones, with approximately 76% occurring once and the leading ten covering about 1.5%. All participating donors were Caucasian adults from Nashville, Tennessee. This specimen comes from a study of shared clonotypes between healthy human individuals. V shed 0 bases and J 5 bases; nucleotides not matched to a gene: 7. Germline-derived CDR1 and CDR2 are SGHNT and YYREEE (reference sequence). This CDR3 contains 17 residues.

The V and J genes are TRBV5-4 and TRBJ2-3; TRBD1 matches 12 bases. Sample: memory CD4+ T cells sorted from blood. Regarding subset: CD45RA-negative fraction. This receptor was obtained from a man aged 18 to 30 in good health. CDR3: CASSLALGTGGVDTQYF. As DNA, the CDR3 is TGTGCCAGCAGCTTGGCCTTAGGGACAGGGGGCGTAGATACGCAGTATTTT.